These 19 T cell receptor beta chains were all obtained from the same sample, sequenced in a study of CD8+ T cells in alopecia areata. After isolation, RNA underwent reverse transcription to generate cDNA as the sequencing template. The assay was immunoSEQ multiplex PCR, and TCRdb's table has in-frame clones only and misses some. This sample carries 150,000 to 190,000 clones, around half of them seen once, and the ten largest clones take 19%. The specimen comprised CD8+ T cells sorted from blood, sampled at week 0. The source of these receptors is a human donor with alopecia areata.

The chain couples TRBV27 to TRBJ2-7, with 9 positions matching TRBD2. V shed 8 bases, J shed 1 base, and the junction held 12 bases outside the gene matches. The CDR3 runs to 16 residues. Germline lookup yields CDR1 MNHEY and CDR2 SMNVEV (reference sequence). CDR3 coding DNA: TGTGCCAGCGGCCCCCTGGTTAGCGGGGGATCCTACGAGCAGTACTTC. Protein product: CASGPLVSGGSYEQYF.

This clone was detected only a few times. J is TRBJ2-3 and V is TRBV29-1; D is perhaps TRBD2 (5 bases). The length of the CDR3 is 13 residues. With 5 bases removed from V and 3 bases from J, the gap between germline ends came to 12 bases. CDR1 and CDR2 (germline): SQVTM, ANQGSEA. The CDR3 loop reads CSVCWGVTDTQYF. The CDR3 nucleotides read TGCAGCGTTTGCTGGGGAGTTACAGATACGCAGTATTTT.

This clone occurred a few times. The chain joins TRBV27 to TRBJ2-7, with 11 positions matching TRBD2. There are 13 residues in the CDR3. Germline assignment: CDR1 MNHEY and CDR2 SMNVEV (reference sequence). V lost 8 bases to trimming and J lost 6 bases; unmatched junction nucleotides: 6. CDR3 protein: CASRASGGSEQYF. The CDR3, as DNA: TGTGCCAGCCGTGCTAGCGGGGGGTCCGAGCAGTACTTC.

The V gene is TRBV10-3, the J gene TRBJ1-2; D ambiguous. Germline CDR1 and CDR2: ENHRY and SYGVKD. Trimming took 7 bases from V and 6 from J, leaving 15 bases between them. This CDR3 has 13 residues. CDR3 nucleotide sequence: TGTGCCATCATGGAGGAACTATTTAATGGCTACACCTTC. Translated, it gives CAIMEELFNGYTF.

CDR3: CACKQGEETQYF. Here the CDR3 DNA reads TGTGCCTGTAAACAGGGGGAAGAGACCCAGTACTTC. The chain employs TRBV30 and TRBJ2-5; 8 bases are shared with TRBD1. Per germline, CDR1 GTSNPN and CDR2 SVGIG (reference sequence). The V and J ends lost 6 bases and 3 bases, in that order; junction bases with no gene match: 3. The CDR3 is 12 amino acids.

The sample holds a few counts of this clone. V and J are TRBV5-8 and TRBJ2-6, with D possibly TRBD1 on 6 matching bases. Trimming stripped 1 base from V and 0 bases from J, with 20 bases between. The CDR3 sequence is 20 residues long. Germline V gives CDR1 SGHTS, CDR2 YDEGEE. The CDR3 nucleotides are TGTGCCAGCAGCTTGTTCGGCAGGGGACCAGAAAGCTCTGGGGCCAACGTCCTGACTTTC. Translation: CASSLFGRGPESSGANVLTF. The variable domain in full, completed from reference TRBV5-8 and TRBJ2-6, reads EAGVTQSPTHLIKTRGQQATLRCSPISGHTSVYWYQQALGLGLQFLLWYDEGEERNRGNFPPRFSGRQFPNYSSELNVNALELEDSALYLCASSLFGRGPESSGANVLTFGAGSRLTVL.

The rearrangement joins TRBV7-9 to TRBJ1-1; D not certain. V was trimmed by 2 bases and J by 11 bases, leaving 12 bases between them. Germline V CDR1 and CDR2: SEHNR, FQNEAQ (reference sequence). CDR3 length equals 12 residues. Written as DNA, the CDR3 is TGTGCCAGCAGCTTAAGCCCCCCCGTGGCTTTCTTT. This codes for CASSLSPPVAFF.

The chain uses TRBV7-6 and TRBJ2-2; unclear D gene. Trimming stripped 5 bases from V and 1 base from J, with 14 bases between. Germline V gives CDR1 SGHVS, CDR2 FNYEAQ. The CDR3 spans 16 residues. The CDR3 bases are TGTGCCAGCAGCCCTAATAATCCAGAGAACACCGGGGAGCTGTTTTTT. Translated: CASSPNNPENTGELFF.

The CDR3 loop is CATSRRTSYNEQFF. The DNA for the CDR3 is TGTGCCACCAGCAGGCGGACCTCCTACAATGAGCAGTTCTTC. The chain recombines TRBV15 with TRBJ2-1; no clear D. V shed 3 bases and J shed 0 bases, with 6 bases lying between them. CDR3 length: 14 amino acids. CDR1 and CDR2 from the germline V gene are LNHNV and YYDKDF (reference sequence).

The chain joins TRBV5-6 to TRBJ1-5; TRBD1 matches at 10 bases. This CDR3 region has 16 residues. Germline trimming cut 1 base from V and 6 bases from J; bases unmatched to any gene: 7. Germline CDR1 is SGHDT and CDR2 is YYEEEE. CDR3: CASSLYGQGVSQPQHF. Here the CDR3 DNA reads TGTGCCAGCAGCTTGTACGGACAGGGGGTAAGTCAGCCCCAGCATTTT.

The chain recombines TRBV6-5 with TRBJ2-1; tentatively, D is TRBD2 (6 bases). V lost 5 bases, J lost 1 base, and 9 bases lay in between. This CDR3 is 14 amino acids long. Germline V gene lookup returns CDR1 MNHEY and CDR2 SVGAGI. The CDR3 DNA reads TGTGCCAGCAGTGCGGCGGGGTCCTACAATGAGCAGTTCTTC. It is translated as CASSAAGSYNEQFF.

The V call is TRBV29-1, the J call TRBJ1-2; tentative D call: TRBD1 (5 bases). Trimming pared 6 bases from V and 6 bases from J, leaving 20 bases between. This CDR3 has 14 amino acids. Germline V gene sequence: CDR1 SQVTM, CDR2 ANQGSEA. CDR3 sequence: CSVPLPVGGNGYTF. As DNA, the CDR3 is TGCAGCGTCCCACTCCCCGTGGGGGGAAATGGCTACACCTTC. The full variable domain, completed using reference TRBV29-1 and TRBJ1-2, is SAVISQKPSRDICQRGTSLTIQCQVDSQVTMMFWYRQQPGQSLTLIATANQGSEATYESGFVIDKFPISRPNLTFSTLTVSNMSPEDSSIYLCSVPLPVGGNGYTFGSGTRLTVV.

The chain recombines TRBV10-2 with TRBJ2-5; D gene uncertain. V lost 8 bases and J 5 bases, leaving 15 bases between the germline ends. This CDR3 is 13 amino acids long. Germline CDR1 and CDR2: WSHSY and SAAADI. CDR3 sequence (DNA): TGCGCCAGCTTCCCAGGAGAGAGGGAGACCCAGTACTTC. This encodes CASFPGERETQYF.

A few counts support this clone. This chain uses TRBV9 with TRBJ1-3; D uncertain. Germline CDR1 is SGDLS and CDR2 is YYNGEE. V was pared by 4 bases and J by 0 bases, with 11 bases between. The CDR3 has 15 amino acids. CDR3 in amino acids: CASSPREGSGNTIYF. The CDR3 DNA reads as TGTGCCAGCAGCCCCCGCGAAGGCTCTGGAAACACCATATATTTT.

The chain is built from TRBV5-6 and TRBJ1-2; D is uncertain. With 2 bases removed from V and 8 bases from J, the gap between germline ends came to 22 bases. The CDR3 length is 16 residues. Germline V gene lookup returns CDR1 SGHDT and CDR2 YYEEEE. The CDR3 reads CASSFNLRQLIDGYTF. CDR3 coding DNA: TGTGCCAGCAGCTTTAATTTGAGACAACTTATTGACGGCTACACCTTC.

The chain combines TRBV5-6 with TRBJ2-2; no definite D call. CDR1 and CDR2 from the germline V gene are SGHDT and YYEEEE. This CDR3 is built from 11 residues. V gave up 3 bases and J gave up 6 bases, with 3 bases separating them. CDR3 DNA sequence: TGTGCCAGCAGCTGGGCCGGGGAGCTGTTTTTT. Translated, it gives CASSWAGELFF. The whole variable domain, filled in from reference TRBV5-6 and TRBJ2-2, reads DAGVTQSPTHLIKTRGQQVTLRCSPKSGHDTVSWYQQALGQGPQFIFQYYEEEERQRGNFPDRFSGHQFPNYSSELNVNALLLGDSALYLCASSWAGELFFGEGSRLTVL.

The chain uses TRBV5-1 and TRBJ2-3; D is uncertain. Germline loops: CDR1 SGHRS, CDR2 YFSETQ. This CDR3 contains 15 residues. V lost 0 bases and J 1 base, leaving 9 bases between the germline ends. The CDR3 protein is CASSLGPRGTDTQYF. In nucleotides, the CDR3 is TGCGCCAGCAGCTTGGGACCTAGAGGCACAGATACGCAGTATTTT.

This clone was picked up a small number of times. The chain recombines TRBV28 with TRBJ2-7; tentatively, D is TRBD1 (6 bases). CDR1 is MDHEN and CDR2 is SYDVKM in the germline V gene. This CDR3 region has 13 residues. Trimming removed 5 bases at V and 5 bases at J, with 13 bases between. In nucleotides, the CDR3 is TGTGCCAGCAGTCCACAGGGTTCCAACGAGCAGTACTTC. This translates into CASSPQGSNEQYF.

The chain is built from TRBV4-3 and TRBJ2-1; D not resolved. Germline loops: CDR1 LGHNA, CDR2 YSLEER. This CDR3 spans 15 amino acids. Trimming shortened V by 0 bases and J by 5 bases, and 11 bases separated the two germline ends. The CDR3 loop is CASSQDFSSNNEQFF. Written as DNA, the CDR3 is TGCGCCAGCAGCCAAGATTTTTCCAGCAACAATGAGCAGTTCTTC.